This TCR beta chain was sequenced in a study of immunodeficiency (dated by TCRdb to between 2017 and 2020). Regarding the study in general: The repertoires were analyzed to search for VDJ recombination defects and oligoclonality.

Of note for this clone: No antigen is known for it. The record has no base qualities; no much larger clone is one base away.

The germline V gene encodes CDR1 SQVTM and CDR2 ANQGSEA. From its cysteine to its phenylalanine, the CDR3 spans 14 amino acids. The only DNA kept is the CDR3, 42 bases in frame from the first base. Trimming at the junction amounts to 0 bases on V and 1 base on J, and the germline ends lie 9 bases apart. Genomic DNA was extracted with the QIAamp DNA Blood Mini Kit and sent for immunoSEQ repertoire analysis. Multiplex PCR was used to amplify CDR3 regions from a standard amount of genomic DNA template. An Illumina platform was used to sequence the PCR products. Per the authors' processing: Alignment of sequences was done against a reference, and the V, D and J gene definitions came from IMGT. A nearest-neighbor clustering algorithm merged closely related sequences to remove PCR and sequencing errors. V, D and J usage in productive unique and total sequences was analyzed using ImmunoSEQ Analyzer tools and R version 3.6.1. Held by TCRdb, this immuneACCESS table contains in-frame sequences only and omits some clones. Under half of the omission traces to an unresolved V gene where checked; the cause of the rest is unknown. That table furnishes V, J and clone size, whereas the DNA furnished D and trimming. Within this sample are 1,400 to 1,500 clones, with 93% of them counted one time only. The ten biggest clones cover less than 3% of the sample.

Before TCR sequencing, CD3+CD8+ T cells were sorted out of fresh PBMCs. Here is what the overall study found, with its caveats: In the entropy comparisons of patients against healthy controls, patients were shown as n=3 (open circles), and an effect of thymic development was suggested only as a possibility. Relative to control CD8+ T cells, CD8+ T cells from patients had restricted TRB V-J pairing and a lower productive entropy. Based on top-100 and total clonotype frequencies, severe oligoclonality was found in patient CD8+ T cells but not in patient CD4+ T cells.

Sequencing was done on a sample of CD8+ T cells from blood. The sequence is built from TRBV29-1 and TRBJ1-2; the D gene cannot be resolved reliably. The TCR was taken from a human donor in good health. The DNA is as follows: TGCAGCGTTGAAGATTCGGCTTATAACTATGGCTACACCTTC. Its translation reads: CSVEDSAYNYGYTF.